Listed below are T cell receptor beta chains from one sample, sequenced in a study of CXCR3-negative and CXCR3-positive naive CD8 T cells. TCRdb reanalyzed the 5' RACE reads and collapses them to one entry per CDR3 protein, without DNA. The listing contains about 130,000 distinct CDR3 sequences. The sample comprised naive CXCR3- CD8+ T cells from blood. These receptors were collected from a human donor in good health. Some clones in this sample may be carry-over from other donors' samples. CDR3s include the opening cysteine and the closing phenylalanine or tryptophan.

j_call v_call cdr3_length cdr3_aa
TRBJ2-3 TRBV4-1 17 CASSHSPGQGTSDTQYF
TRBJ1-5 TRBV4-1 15 CASSQVLGVDQPQHF
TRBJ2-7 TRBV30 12 CAWNGIGNEQYF
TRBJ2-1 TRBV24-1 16 CATSDYGGGHYNEQFF
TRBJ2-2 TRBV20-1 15 CSARRWPDTAGELFF
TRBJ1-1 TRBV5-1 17 CASSLVVGQTMNTEAFF
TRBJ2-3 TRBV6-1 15 CASSEYVAGTDTQYF
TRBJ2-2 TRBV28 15 CASSLGSPGPGELFF
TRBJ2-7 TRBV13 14 CASSLWAGPYEQYF
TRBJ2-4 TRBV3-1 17 CASSQVPGGLAKNIQYF
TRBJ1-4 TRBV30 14 CAWSVGAGDEKLFF
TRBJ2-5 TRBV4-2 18 CASSQTAGRTSGKETQYF
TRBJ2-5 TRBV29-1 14 CSVDVGDSQETQYF
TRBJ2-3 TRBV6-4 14 CASSASGGPDTQYF
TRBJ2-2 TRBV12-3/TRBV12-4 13 CAVRAGNTGELFF
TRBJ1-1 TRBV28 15 CASSFFQGGGTEAFF
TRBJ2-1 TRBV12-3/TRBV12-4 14 CASSARLAVDEQFF